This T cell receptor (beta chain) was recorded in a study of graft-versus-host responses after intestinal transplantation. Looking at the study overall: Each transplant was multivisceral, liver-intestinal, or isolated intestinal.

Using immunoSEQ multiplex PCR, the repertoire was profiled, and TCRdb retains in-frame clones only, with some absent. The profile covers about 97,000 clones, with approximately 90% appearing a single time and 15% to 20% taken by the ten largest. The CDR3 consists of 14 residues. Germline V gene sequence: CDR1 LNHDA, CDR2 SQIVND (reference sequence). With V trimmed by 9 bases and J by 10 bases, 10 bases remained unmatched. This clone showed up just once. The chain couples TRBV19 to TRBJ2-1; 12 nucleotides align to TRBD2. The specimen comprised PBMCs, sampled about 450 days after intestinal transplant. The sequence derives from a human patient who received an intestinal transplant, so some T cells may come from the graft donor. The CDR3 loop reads CASQTSGGAGEQFF. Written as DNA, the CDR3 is TGTGCCAGCCAGACTAGCGGGGGAGCGGGGGAGCAGTTCTTC.